The rows below give T cell receptor beta chains drawn from one sample of a study of cytomegalovirus exposure and HLA in healthy donors. Libraries were prepared by immunoSEQ multiplex PCR; TCRdb keeps only in-frame clonotypes and omits some of them. The table lists 95,000 to 150,000 clones, approximately 72% of them singletons. The sequenced sample was PBMCs. The receptors shown here come from a man between 18 and 35 years old in good health and CMV-seronegative. CDR3s include the opening cysteine and the closing phenylalanine or tryptophan.

CDR3	V	J
CASTPGTFYNEQFF	TRBV28	TRBJ2-1
CASGQGNTDTQYF	TRBV9	TRBJ2-3
CASSIFPGVAGAQETQYF	TRBV19	TRBJ2-5
CASSPLLSRSTIYF	TRBV28	TRBJ1-3
CASSLKGNGRDTEAFF	TRBV5-1	TRBJ1-1
CASSLMSSGETQYF	TRBV28	TRBJ2-5
CASSTQGDTEAFF	TRBV19	TRBJ1-1
CASSTTDRGNAEAFF	TRBV18	TRBJ1-1
CASSKDFQETQYF	TRBV5-4	TRBJ2-5
CASRLGAYEQYF	TRBV28	TRBJ2-7